The source of this T cell receptor (beta chain) is a study of T cell changes during pregnancy in multiple sclerosis. The table came from immunoSEQ multiplex PCR; TCRdb's copy has only in-frame clones and leaves some out. The sample contains roughly 93,000 clones, around 93% of which appear only once. CDR1 and CDR2 from the germline V gene are SNHLY and FYNNEI. Trimming cost V 4 bases and J 8 bases, with 17 bases left between them. This CDR3 is built from 14 residues. This clonotype was sampled from a female donor with multiple sclerosis, enrolled in a pregnancy study. The sequencing here drew on peripheral blood, taken before pregnancy. The rearrangement uses TRBV2 and TRBJ1-2; tentative D call: TRBD1 (5 bases). This CDR3 is CASSAHFGGGGYTF. CDR3 coding DNA: TGTGCCAGCAGTGCCCATTTTGGGGGGGGAGGCTACACCTTC.